This passage covers 16 T cell receptor beta chains from one sample sequenced in a study of T cell clonotyping in hematopoietic cell transplantation. Method: immunoSEQ multiplex PCR; TCRdb's copy keeps in-frame clones and lacks some. The sample lists about 69,000 clones; 90% to 95% were seen once. The source material was peripheral blood mononuclear cells. These TCRs come from a man aged 45-65 years in good health. Some clones in this sample may be carry-over from other donors' samples.

The chain uses TRBV6-1 and TRBJ2-5; 10 bases match TRBD1. V lost 11 bases and J lost 5; bases outside the gene matches: 14. The CDR3 runs 15 residues. Germline V gives CDR1 MNHNS, CDR2 SASEGT. CDR3: CAGQGGATPRETQYF. The DNA for the CDR3 is TGTGCCGGACAGGGGGGGGCCACCCCGAGGGAGACCCAGTACTTC.

The chain carries TRBV27 and TRBJ2-7, with a weak D call TRBD2 (6 bases). This CDR3 spans 14 amino acids. Germline values: CDR1 MNHEY, CDR2 SMNVEV (reference sequence). V dropped 5 bases and J dropped 2 bases, with 13 bases sitting between them. The CDR3 protein is CASSPRDSTYEQYF. CDR3 coding DNA: TGTGCCAGCAGTCCCCGGGACTCGACCTACGAGCAGTACTTC.

This clone was observed a single time. The chain couples TRBV30 to TRBJ2-1; possibly TRBD2 for D (6 bases). The CDR3 length is 14 residues. Germline CDR1 and CDR2: GTSNPN and SVGIG (reference sequence). Between the trimmed V and J ends, which lost 1 base and 8 bases, there was a span of 15 bases. This chain's CDR3 is CAWSATSFSDEQFF. CDR3 nucleotides: TGTGCCTGGAGTGCAACTAGCTTTTCGGATGAGCAGTTCTTC. Full variable domain (remainder filled in from reference TRBV30 and TRBJ2-1): SQTIHQWPATLVQPVGSPLSLECTVEGTSNPNLYWYRQAAGRGLQLLFYSVGIGQISSEVPQNLSASRPQDRQFILSSKKLLLSDSGFYLCAWSATSFSDEQFFGPGTRLTVL.

The chain joins TRBV6-5 to TRBJ1-2; the D is unclear. V lost 6 bases to trimming and J lost 7 bases, with 12 bases between them. CDR1 and CDR2 from the germline V gene are MNHEY and SVGAGI. The CDR3 spans 12 residues. In DNA, the CDR3 is TGTGCCAGCAGCCCTTCATCGGGTGGCTACACCTTC. Translation gives CASSPSSGGYTF.

The sample holds one count of this clone. V gene TRBV9 combines with J gene TRBJ1-5; D might be TRBD1 (5 bases). With 3 bases removed from V and 0 bases from J, the gap between germline ends came to 7 bases. CDR3 length equals 14 residues. Germline V gene sequence: CDR1 SGDLS, CDR2 YYNGEE. This CDR3 reads CASSDDSSNQPQHF. DNA for the CDR3: TGTGCCAGCAGCGACGACAGTAGCAATCAGCCCCAGCATTTT.

The chain links TRBV27 to TRBJ2-7; unclear D gene. Germline V gene sequence: CDR1 MNHEY, CDR2 SMNVEV (reference sequence). CDR3 length equals 15 residues. Trimming pared 0 bases from V and 3 bases from J, leaving 12 bases between. The chain's CDR3 is CASSLSGSHDYEQYF. The CDR3, as DNA: TGTGCCAGCAGTTTATCGGGCAGCCATGACTACGAGCAGTACTTC.

This clone was observed a single time. The V call is TRBV28, the J call TRBJ1-2; 7 positions match TRBD1. The trim removed 2 bases at V and 4 bases at J, leaving 4 bases unmatched. The CDR3 has 14 amino acids. CDR1 and CDR2 (germline): MDHEN, SYDVKM. The CDR3 DNA reads as TGTGCCAGCAGTTTAGACAGGGTGGTCTATGGCTACACCTTC. It yields the protein CASSLDRVVYGYTF.

This clone came up a few times. V usage is TRBV6-1 and J usage is TRBJ2-2, with D perhaps TRBD2 (5 bases). The V end lost 8 bases, the J end lost 7 bases, and 11 bases lay between the germline ends. CDR3 length: 12 residues. Germline lookup yields CDR1 MNHNS and CDR2 SASEGT. CDR3 in amino acids: CASARGNGELFF. For the CDR3, the DNA is TGTGCCAGCGCCCGAGGGAACGGGGAGCTGTTTTTT.

The chain couples TRBV19 to TRBJ2-3; 8 bases are shared with TRBD1. CDR1 is LNHDA and CDR2 is SQIVND in the germline V gene (reference sequence). The CDR3 covers 18 residues. V dropped 3 bases and J dropped 4; count of bases not matched to a gene: 15. The CDR3 nucleotides are TGTGCCAGTAGTATCGGGGTTGGCCAGGGGGCGCGGGCAGATACGCAGTATTTT. Translating it yields CASSIGVGQGARADTQYF.

The chain combines TRBV5-6 with TRBJ1-1, with a weak D call TRBD1 (5 bases). CDR1 and CDR2 from the germline V gene are SGHDT and YYEEEE. V lost 2 bases to trimming and J lost 4 bases, with 15 bases between them. This CDR3 region has 15 residues. Here the CDR3 DNA reads TGTGCCAGCAGCTTCGGCCTGCAGGGTATCACTGAAGCTTTCTTT. It encodes CASSFGLQGITEAFF.

This chain joins TRBV5-4 and TRBJ2-7, with a tentative D call TRBD1 (5 bases). This CDR3 is built from 14 residues. V was shortened by 4 bases and J by 5 bases, with 16 bases between the two germline ends. In germline, CDR1 is SGHNT, CDR2 YYREEE (reference sequence). Here the CDR3 DNA reads TGTGCCAGCAGCCTCAGGGATAAGGAGAACGAGCAGTACTTC. Its protein is CASSLRDKENEQYF.

The gene calls are TRBV7-9 and TRBJ2-7; 8 nucleotides align to TRBD1. The germline V gene has CDR1 SEHNR and CDR2 FQNEAQ (reference sequence). The CDR3 is 15 residues long. V shed 0 bases, J shed 2 bases, and the junction held 3 bases outside the gene matches. The CDR3 DNA reads TGTGCCAGCAGCTTAGCGGCGGGACAGGCCTACGAGCAGTACTTC. Residues: CASSLAAGQAYEQYF.

The chain has TRBV28 and TRBJ1-1, with D possibly TRBD1 on 6 matching bases. The germline CDR1 and CDR2 sequences are MDHEN and SYDVKM. This CDR3 contains 15 residues. The germline V and J ends were trimmed by 8 bases and 7 bases, with 23 bases remaining between them. Here the CDR3 DNA reads TGTGCCAGCCCTTCAGCGGACAGTGGGAAAGGTGAAGCTTTCTTT. As protein: CASPSADSGKGEAFF.

This chain connects TRBV10-3 to TRBJ2-3; weak D call: TRBD1 (6 bases). The CDR3 is made up of 16 amino acids. CDR1 and CDR2 from the germline V gene are ENHRY and SYGVKD. V was cut by 4 bases and J by 3 bases, with 17 bases left in between. The CDR3 DNA reads as TGTGCCATCAGTGGGACGGACAGAGGGGCGACAGATACGCAGTATTTT. Residues: CAISGTDRGATDTQYF.

The chain employs TRBV10-3 and TRBJ2-7; tentatively, D is TRBD1 (5 bases). Looked up from germline, CDR1 is ENHRY and CDR2 is SYGVKD. The CDR3 is 17 amino acids. V lost 0 bases and J 7 bases, leaving 22 bases between the germline ends. CDR3: CAISESTARSARWEQYF. CDR3 DNA: TGTGCCATCAGTGAGTCGACAGCTCGTTCAGCCCGGTGGGAGCAGTACTTC.

This chain joins TRBV7-6 and TRBJ2-3, with unresolved D. There are 14 residues in the CDR3. Trimming pared 1 base from V and 6 bases from J, leaving 11 bases between. Per germline, CDR1 SGHVS and CDR2 FNYEAQ. The CDR3 here is CASSLVLGWDTQYF. CDR3 DNA sequence: TGTGCCAGCAGCTTAGTCCTGGGGTGGGATACGCAGTATTTT.